The subject of this entry is one TCR beta chain. These data come from a study of blood T cell repertoires in COVID-19. Germline values: CDR1 SGHTS, CDR2 YDEGEE. V trimming: 4 bases; J trimming: 6 bases; junction bases outside the gene matches: 7. CDR3 length equals 16 residues. Sequenced by immunoSEQ multiplex PCR; TCRdb stores in-frame clones only, minus some. The data show around 130,000 clones, approximately 84% seen once. This chain links TRBV5-8 with TRBJ2-1; 13 bases align to TRBD2. This receptor was identified in a woman over 75 with acute or convalescent COVID-19. Material: peripheral blood. The CDR3 reads CASSATSGGDSNEQFF. Here the CDR3 DNA reads TGTGCCAGCAGCGCAACTAGCGGGGGGGACTCCAATGAGCAGTTCTTC.